The 11 T cell receptor beta chains in this list originate from one sample, sequenced in a study of shared clonotypes between healthy human individuals. Only in-frame clones appear in the TCRdb table, and some are missing; sequencing was by immunoSEQ multiplex PCR. The sample has 850,000 to 1,100,000 clones; 77% are singletons. Sequenced material: memory CD4+ T cells from PBMCs. Indicated subset: CD45RA-negative fraction. Receptor source: a man in his late teens or twenties in good health. Some clones in this sample may be carry-over from other donors' samples.

This chain uses TRBV11-2 with TRBJ1-3, with a possible D match to TRBD1 (5 bases). The V end was cut by 6 bases, the J end by 0 bases, with 18 bases between. The CDR3 spans 17 residues. Per germline, CDR1 SGHAT and CDR2 FQNNGV. CDR3 coding DNA: TGTGCCAGCAGGCCGGGGAGCGGGACGCTCTCTGGAAACACCATATATTTT. It yields the protein CASRPGSGTLSGNTIYF.

Written as DNA, the CDR3 is TGTGCCAGCAGTCGGGACAGGCGAAACGAGCAGTACTTC. Translating it yields CASSRDRRNEQYF. The chain recombines TRBV28 with TRBJ2-7, with TRBD1 matching 8 bases. V lost 5 bases and J lost 5; bases outside the gene matches: 5. The CDR3 length is 13 residues. Germline assignment: CDR1 MDHEN and CDR2 SYDVKM.

This clone was detected only a few times. The chain employs TRBV19 and TRBJ1-2, with D perhaps TRBD1 (6 bases). V lost 3 bases and J lost 4, with 12 bases in between. CDR1 and CDR2 (germline): LNHDA, SQIVND (reference sequence). The CDR3 covers 14 residues. CDR3 amino acids: CASSISGDSYGYTF. In nucleotides, the CDR3 is TGTGCCAGTAGTATCTCAGGGGACTCCTATGGCTACACCTTC.

The V gene is TRBV18, the J gene TRBJ2-7; 9 nucleotides line up with TRBD2. CDR1 and CDR2 (germline): KGHSH, LQKENI. With V trimmed by 6 bases and J by 6 bases, 12 bases remained unmatched. This CDR3 region has 15 residues. The CDR3 nucleotides read TGTGCCAGCTCCAGCTTGAGCGGGAGGAACGGCGAGCAGTACTTC. It is translated as CASSSLSGRNGEQYF. Filled out from reference TRBV18 and TRBJ2-7, the complete variable domain reads NAGVMQNPRHLVRRRGQEARLRCSPMKGHSHVYWYRQLPEEGLKFMVYLQKENIIDESGMPKERFSAEFPKEGPSILRIQQVVRGDSAAYFCASSSLSGRNGEQYFGPGTRLTVT.

This clone was observed a handful of times. This chain links TRBV4-3 with TRBJ2-7; TRBD2 aligns across 7 bases. CDR1 and CDR2 (germline): LGHNA, YSLEER. The V and J ends lost 0 bases and 6 bases, in that order; junction bases with no gene match: 5. CDR3 size: 14 residues. This chain's CDR3 is CASSQEAGAREQYF. CDR3 bases: TGCGCCAGCAGCCAAGAGGCGGGAGCCCGCGAGCAGTACTTC.

This clone was picked up a small number of times. V is TRBV28 and J is TRBJ1-4; D is possibly TRBD1 (5 bases). Germline V gene lookup returns CDR1 MDHEN and CDR2 SYDVKM. The ends were cut back, 5 bases at V and 8 bases at J, with 15 bases in the middle. The length of the CDR3 is 14 residues. The CDR3 sequence: CASSEPRGWEKLFF. DNA for the CDR3: TGTGCCAGCAGTGAGCCTAGGGGCTGGGAAAAACTGTTTTTT. The complete variable domain, with remaining parts taken from reference TRBV28 and TRBJ1-4, reads DVKVTQSSRYLVKRTGEKVFLECVQDMDHENMFWYRQDPGLGLRLIYFSYDVKMKEKGDIPEGYSVSREKKERFSLILESASTNQTSMYLCASSEPRGWEKLFFGSGTQLSVL.

This clone was seen once. The rearrangement joins TRBV5-4 to TRBJ2-1; the D is unclear. Germline CDR1 reads SGHNT; CDR2 reads YYREEE (reference sequence). The V end was cut by 0 bases, the J end by 5 bases, with 12 bases between. The CDR3 covers 15 residues. CDR3 nucleotide sequence: TGTGCCAGCAGCTTGGGACTCCAACCAGACAATGAGCAGTTCTTC. This gives the protein CASSLGLQPDNEQFF.

This chain uses TRBV30 with TRBJ2-7; no clear D. Trimming left V 5 bases short and J 3 bases short, with 14 bases between. Germline loops: CDR1 GTSNPN, CDR2 SVGIG (reference sequence). This CDR3 spans 13 amino acids. The CDR3 reads CAWGQRTLYEQYF. The CDR3 region has the DNA TGTGCCTGGGGCCAGAGGACCCTCTACGAGCAGTACTTC.

To note about this clone: Other nucleotide sequences in the sample specify the same CDR3. The rearrangement links TRBV6-6 to TRBJ1-1; D call uncertain. V was pared by 2 bases and J by 1 base, with 5 bases between. Looked up from germline, CDR1 is MNHNY and CDR2 is SVGAGI (reference sequence). This CDR3 comprises 13 residues. CDR3 loop: CASSYRGNTEAFF. CDR3 in DNA: TGTGCCAGCAGTTACCGGGGGAACACTGAAGCTTTCTTT.

The rearrangement joins TRBV5-6 to TRBJ2-7; 9 bases agree with TRBD1. CDR3 size: 12 residues. V dropped 1 base and J dropped 13; count of bases not matched to a gene: 6. From germline, CDR1 is SGHDT and CDR2 YYEEEE. CDR3 bases: TGTGCCAGCAGCTTGTGGGACAGGGTACTATACTTC. Amino acid sequence: CASSLWDRVLYF.

This clone was detected a few times. The chain carries TRBV5-1 and TRBJ2-2; tentatively, D is TRBD1 (5 bases). The CDR3 is 13 amino acids. The ends were cut back, 4 bases at V and 4 bases at J, with 8 bases in the middle. CDR1 and CDR2 from the germline V gene are SGHRS and YFSETQ. The CDR3 region has the DNA TGCGCCAGCAGCACAGGTCCCACCGGGGAGCTGTTTTTT. Residues: CASSTGPTGELFF.